The clone carrying this T cell receptor (beta chain) has only a few counts. This sample stems from a study of cytomegalovirus exposure and HLA in healthy donors. The CDR3 spans 13 residues. Germline V lookup: CDR1 SGHNT, CDR2 YYREEE (reference sequence). The V and J ends lost 2 bases and 3 bases respectively, with 9 bases between them. 60 Vbeta and 13 Jbeta primers were used in PCR. TCRdb keeps only in-frame clones here, not all; method: immunoSEQ multiplex PCR. The table includes roughly 87,000 clones, roughly 77% detected once. This sequence joins TRBV5-4 and TRBJ2-7; tentatively, D is TRBD2 (6 bases). The TCR was taken from a middle-aged woman in good health and CMV-seropositive. Input material: PBMCs. CDR3 region: CASSFGGDYEQYF. The CDR3 DNA reads as TGTGCCAGCAGCTTCGGAGGGGACTACGAGCAGTACTTC.